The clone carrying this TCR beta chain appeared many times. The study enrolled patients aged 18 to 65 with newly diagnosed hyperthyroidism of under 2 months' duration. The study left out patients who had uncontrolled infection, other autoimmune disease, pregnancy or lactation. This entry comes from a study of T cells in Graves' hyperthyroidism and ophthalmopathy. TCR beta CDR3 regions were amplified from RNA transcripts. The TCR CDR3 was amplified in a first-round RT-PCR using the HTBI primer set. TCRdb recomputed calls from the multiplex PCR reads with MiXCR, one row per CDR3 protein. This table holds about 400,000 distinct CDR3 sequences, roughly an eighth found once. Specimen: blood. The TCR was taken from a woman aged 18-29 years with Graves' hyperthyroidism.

CDR3 sequence (DNA): TGTGCCAGCAGTTACGGCGAGTGGGGTGGTTACGAGCAGTACTTC. Translated: CASSYGEWGGYEQYF. The chain links TRBV6-2 or TRBV6-3 to TRBJ2-7; unclear D gene. This CDR3 has 15 residues. The V end lost 2 bases, the J end lost 4 bases, and 15 bases lay between the germline ends. The germline V gene has CDR1 MNHEY and CDR2 SVGEGT.